The clone carrying this T cell receptor (beta chain) was observed a few times. Germline-derived CDR1 and CDR2 are SGHDN and FVKESK. Trimming pared 4 bases from V and 6 bases from J, leaving 22 bases between. The CDR3 covers 18 residues. The data stem from a study of blood T cell repertoires in COVID-19. Study-wide background: T cells, B-cell-depleted T cells, or PBMCs provided the cDNA or gDNA that served as material.

Original processing notes: It was from reference gene primer amplification that nucleated cell counts were estimated. Using immunoSEQ multiplex PCR, the repertoire was profiled, and TCRdb retains in-frame clones only, with some absent. Clone size and V and J calls were adopted from that table, with D and trimming inferred from the DNA. The table includes around 100,000 clones, 85% to 90% detected once. The TCR originated in a human donor in a cohort sampled during active COVID-19. The sequencing input was peripheral blood. The genes are TRBV14 and TRBJ1-6; D might be TRBD1 (5 bases). Written as DNA, the CDR3 is TGTGCCAGCAGCCCATTTCCCATAAGTGCAGGGTCTAATTCACCCCTCCACTTT. Its protein product is CASSPFPISAGSNSPLHF.